Detailed here is one TCR beta chain. Antigen specificity is unknown. The study left out patients who had uncontrolled infection, other autoimmune disease, pregnancy or lactation. Diagnoses were made from clinical symptoms, serum measures (thyroxine and TRAb), thyroid ultrasound and orbital computed tomography. This sample stems from a study of T cells in Graves' hyperthyroidism and ophthalmopathy. RNA transcripts served as the template for amplifying TCR beta CDR3 regions. The TCR CDR3 was amplified in a first-round RT-PCR using the HTBI primer set. TCRdb recomputed calls from the multiplex PCR reads with MiXCR, one row per CDR3 protein. The sample has about 640,000 distinct CDR3 sequences; 45% are singletons. General study results and limits: Using 13 V-J features, a model discriminated ophthalmopathy from stable hyperthyroidism. Most clonotypes expanded in the thyroid (above 0.001) were also present in blood.

Germline-derived CDR1 and CDR2 are LNHDA and SQIVND (reference sequence). Between the trimmed V and J ends, which lost 7 bases and 2 bases, there was a span of 15 bases. This CDR3 is built from 15 residues. The sequenced sample consisted of peripheral blood or thyroid tissue (not recorded which). The V and J genes are TRBV19 and TRBJ1-5, with unresolved D. This TCR came from an adult man with Graves' disease, either hyperthyroidism or ophthalmopathy (not recorded which). The CDR3 coding sequence is TGTGCCAGTACCTCGGGAGCCCTCCGCAATCAGCCCCAGCATTTT. It is translated as CASTSGALRNQPQHF.